This entry lists 20 T cell receptor beta chains sequenced from one sample in a study of blood T cells in healthy people across ages. Sample-barcoded 5' priming and a J-beta primer mix drove a second PCR of about 7 to 12 cycles. TCRdb re-called the 5' RACE reads with MiXCR, one entry per CDR3 protein. Here the sample spans around 320,000 distinct CDR3 sequences, 25% to 30% being singletons. The sequencing sample was made of blood. Every receptor here comes from a woman in her 70s in good health.

This sequence joins TRBV20-1 and TRBJ2-1; D not certain. There are 11 residues in the CDR3. V lost 4 bases and J 4 bases, leaving 5 bases between the germline ends. In germline, CDR1 is DFQATT, CDR2 SNEGSKA (reference sequence). In DNA, the CDR3 is TGCAGTGCTAAAAGTTACAATGAGCAGTTCTTC. Protein: CSAKSYNEQFF.

J is TRBJ2-7 and V is TRBV7-9; 10 bases fit TRBD1. The CDR3 covers 15 residues. Germline V gives CDR1 SEHNR, CDR2 FQNEAQ (reference sequence). Losses at the gene ends were 3 bases for V and 6 bases for J; bases not matched to a gene: 8. The CDR3 bases are TGTGCCAGCAGCTTTTCCGCCGGGACAGGGGTCGAGCAGTACTTC. Amino acids: CASSFSAGTGVEQYF.

V and J are TRBV18 and TRBJ1-4; no firm D call. The germline gives CDR1 KGHSH, CDR2 LQKENI. V gave up 3 bases and J gave up 7 bases, with 12 bases separating them. CDR3 length: 14 amino acids. The DNA for the CDR3 is TGTGCCAGCTCACCGGCGAGAGGGCGTGAAAAACTGTTTTTT. Translating gives CASSPARGREKLFF.

This sequence joins TRBV11-2 and TRBJ2-1; tentative D call: TRBD2 (5 bases). Per the germline V gene, CDR1 is SGHAT and CDR2 is FQNNGV. V dropped 0 bases and J dropped 5 bases, with 11 bases sitting between them. The CDR3 covers 15 residues. CDR3 sequence: CASSLEGGLDNEQFF. Here the CDR3 DNA reads TGTGCCAGCAGCTTAGAGGGCGGGTTAGACAATGAGCAGTTCTTC.

The V gene is TRBV19, the J gene TRBJ2-3; D not certain. The V end lost 6 bases, the J end lost 1 base, and 11 bases lay between the germline ends. CDR3 size: 14 residues. Germline loops: CDR1 LNHDA, CDR2 SQIVND (reference sequence). CDR3 DNA sequence: TGTGCCAGTAGATCCCTTTTGGGCACAGATACGCAGTATTTT. Protein sequence: CASRSLLGTDTQYF. Using reference TRBV19 and TRBJ2-3 for the parts outside the CDR3, the full variable domain is DGGITQSPKYLFRKEGQNVTLSCEQNLNHDAMYWYRQDPGQGLRLIYYSQIVNDFQKGDIAEGYSVSREKKESFPLTVTSAQKNPTAFYLCASRSLLGTDTQYFGPGTRLTVL.

This clonotype was seen once. Written as DNA, the CDR3 is TGTGCCAGCAGTTACTCGGAGGGAACCACAGATACGCAGTATTTT. It specifies CASSYSEGTTDTQYF. The chain employs TRBV6-2 or TRBV6-3 and TRBJ2-3; a weak D match, TRBD2 (6 bases). This CDR3 is built from 15 residues. In germline, CDR1 is MNHEY, CDR2 SVGEGT. V lost 0 bases, J lost 2 bases, and 9 bases lay in between.

With regard to this clonotype: As the CDR3 is not closed by the conserved phenylalanine or tryptophan, this likely results from a read error. It is unclear where the CDR3 begins or ends on the DNA, so no DNA is shown, and the CDR3 is as TCRdb lists it. The chain recombines TRBV11-3 with TRBJ2-5; whether TRBD2, the table's D call, matches the DNA was not checked. CDR1 and CDR2 (germline): SGHNT, YENEEA. The CDR3 adds up to 13 amino acids, both ends counted. The CDR3: CASSPVPVGTTYI.

The J gene is TRBJ2-7, the V gene TRBV6-1; 10 nucleotides align to TRBD1. TRBJ2-1 explains the end of the DNA better; the J call may be wrong. CDR3 length: 15 residues. The germline V gene has CDR1 MNHNS and CDR2 SASEGT. CDR3 bases: TGTGCCAGCAGGAGGACAGGGGGTCAGTACAATGAGCAGTTCTTC. Amino acid sequence: CASRRTGGQYNEQFF.

J is TRBJ2-7 and V is TRBV10-3; D uncertain. The CDR3 sequence is 11 residues long. Germline loops: CDR1 ENHRY, CDR2 SYGVKD. V was pared by 8 bases and J by 0 bases, with 5 bases between. CDR3 nucleotides: TGTGCCATCCGCGCCTCCTACGAGCAGTACTTC. This gives the protein CAIRASYEQYF.

The chain links TRBV20-1 to TRBJ1-4, with 7 nucleotides matching TRBD1. The CDR3 is 17 amino acids. Germline CDR1 is DFQATT and CDR2 is SNEGSKA (reference sequence). V lost 0 bases, J lost 3 bases, and 10 bases stayed unmatched. The CDR3 here is CSARDRVAGGANEKLFF. The DNA of the CDR3 is TGCAGTGCTAGAGATAGGGTGGCAGGGGGGGCTAATGAAAAACTGTTTTTT.

This clonotype has just a few counts. V gene TRBV11-2 combines with J gene TRBJ2-1; 9 bases fit TRBD1. Per germline, CDR1 SGHAT and CDR2 FQNNGV. The CDR3 totals 16 residues. Germline trimming cut 5 bases from V and 7 bases from J; bases unmatched to any gene: 12. CDR3 nucleotide sequence: TGTGCCAGCAGCGTAAGCCGGGGACAGGGTCGGAATGAGCAGTTCTTC. As protein: CASSVSRGQGRNEQFF.

This chain joins TRBV7-3 and TRBJ2-3; D perhaps matches TRBD2 (6 bases). Trimming cost V 2 bases and J 1 base, with 10 bases left between them. The CDR3 has 15 amino acids. Per germline, CDR1 SGHTA and CDR2 FQGTGA. The DNA of the CDR3 is TGTGCCAGCAGCTTAGGGCCTAGCGGCACAGATACGCAGTATTTT. Amino acids: CASSLGPSGTDTQYF.

The rearrangement uses TRBV12-3 or TRBV12-4 and TRBJ2-5, with D tentatively TRBD2 (5 bases). V was pared by 2 bases and J by 5 bases, with 9 bases between. There are 13 residues in the CDR3. The CDR3 is CASSLSRGETQYF. CDR3 sequence (DNA): TGTGCCAGCAGTTTAAGTAGAGGGGAGACCCAGTACTTC.

This clonotype has at least ten counts. The rearrangement uses TRBV20-1 and TRBJ2-5; 8 positions agree with TRBD2. In germline, CDR1 is DFQATT, CDR2 SNEGSKA (reference sequence). This CDR3 region has 15 residues. V was pared by 0 bases and J by 3 bases, with 6 bases of the junction left unmatched. This chain's CDR3 is CSARDLAGGKETQYF. In DNA, the CDR3 is TGCAGTGCTAGAGATCTGGCGGGAGGTAAAGAGACCCAGTACTTC.

The rearrangement joins TRBV20-1 to TRBJ2-7, with TRBD2 identical over 9 bases. The J segment lost 2 bases and the V segment lost 3 bases, leaving 11 bases of the junction unmatched. Per germline, CDR1 DFQATT and CDR2 SNEGSKA (reference sequence). The CDR3 runs 16 residues. The CDR3 nucleotides read TGCAGTGCTAGTTTCCCCGCTAGCGGGATTACCTACGAGCAGTACTTC. Translation gives CSASFPASGITYEQYF.

This chain uses TRBV7-2 with TRBJ2-1; 7 bases map to TRBD1. CDR1 and CDR2 from the germline V gene are SGHTA and FQGNSA. The CDR3 contains 17 residues. After removal of 1 base from V and 8 bases from J, the junction contained 14 bases not matched to a gene. The chain's CDR3 is CASSLVMTGRVWDEQFF. CDR3 coding DNA: TGTGCCAGCAGCTTAGTCATGACAGGGCGGGTTTGGGATGAGCAGTTCTTC.

This clonotype was counted many times. The V gene is TRBV28, the J gene TRBJ2-5; 9 bases fit TRBD2. With 8 bases clipped from V and 5 bases from J, the junction kept 15 bases outside the gene matches. CDR3 length: 16 amino acids. CDR1 is MDHEN, CDR2 SYDVKM, per germline. The CDR3, as DNA: TGTGCCAGCTCCTCTCTGAGCCTAGCGGGGAGGGAGACCCAGTACTTC. Residues: CASSSLSLAGRETQYF. Using reference TRBV28 and TRBJ2-5 for the parts outside the CDR3, the full variable domain is DVKVTQSSRYLVKRTGEKVFLECVQDMDHENMFWYRQDPGLGLRLIYFSYDVKMKEKGDIPEGYSVSREKKERFSLILESASTNQTSMYLCASSSLSLAGRETQYFGPGTRLLVL.

This clonotype was found a few times. The rearrangement links TRBV18 to TRBJ2-5; 9 nucleotides line up with TRBD1. J lost 3 bases, V lost 3 bases, and 2 bases had no gene match. Germline V lookup: CDR1 KGHSH, CDR2 LQKENI. The CDR3 covers 14 residues. This chain's CDR3 is CASSPGQGKETQYF. The DNA of the CDR3 is TGTGCCAGCTCACCCGGACAGGGGAAAGAGACCCAGTACTTC. Combining the CDR3 with reference TRBV18 and TRBJ2-5 gives the whole variable domain NAGVMQNPRHLVRRRGQEARLRCSPMKGHSHVYWYRQLPEEGLKFMVYLQKENIIDESGMPKERFSAEFPKEGPSILRIQQVVRGDSAAYFCASSPGQGKETQYFGPGTRLLVL.

The chain uses TRBV7-2 and TRBJ2-5; the D gene is possibly TRBD2 (5 bases). The DNA end favors TRBJ2-1, so the J call may be wrong. This CDR3 is 14 amino acids long. Germline V lookup: CDR1 SGHTA, CDR2 FQGNSA. The CDR3 DNA sequence: TGTGCCAGCAGCTTAACTAGGAGGTTCAATGAGCAGTTCTTC. Translating gives CASSLTRRFNEQFF.

This clonotype has at least ten counts. The chain employs TRBV20-1 and TRBJ2-5; 7 bases line up with TRBD2. The germline gives CDR1 DFQATT, CDR2 SNEGSKA (reference sequence). The length of the CDR3 is 14 residues. The J segment lost 7 bases and the V segment lost 4 bases, leaving 12 bases of the junction unmatched. The CDR3 DNA is TGCAGTGCTAAAAGCGGGACCCAGGAGGGGACCCAGTACTTC. This gives the protein CSAKSGTQEGTQYF.